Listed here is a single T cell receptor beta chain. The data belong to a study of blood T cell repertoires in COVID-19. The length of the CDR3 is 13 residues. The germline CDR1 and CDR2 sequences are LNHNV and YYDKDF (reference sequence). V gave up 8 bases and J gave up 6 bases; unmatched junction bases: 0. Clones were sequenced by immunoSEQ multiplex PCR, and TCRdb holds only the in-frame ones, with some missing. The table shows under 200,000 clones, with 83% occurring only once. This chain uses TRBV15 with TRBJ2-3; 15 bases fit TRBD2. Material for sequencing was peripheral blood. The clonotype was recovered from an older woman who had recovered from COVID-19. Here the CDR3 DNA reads TGTGCCACCGGGACTAGCGGGAGGGATACGCAGTATTTT. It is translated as CATGTSGRDTQYF.